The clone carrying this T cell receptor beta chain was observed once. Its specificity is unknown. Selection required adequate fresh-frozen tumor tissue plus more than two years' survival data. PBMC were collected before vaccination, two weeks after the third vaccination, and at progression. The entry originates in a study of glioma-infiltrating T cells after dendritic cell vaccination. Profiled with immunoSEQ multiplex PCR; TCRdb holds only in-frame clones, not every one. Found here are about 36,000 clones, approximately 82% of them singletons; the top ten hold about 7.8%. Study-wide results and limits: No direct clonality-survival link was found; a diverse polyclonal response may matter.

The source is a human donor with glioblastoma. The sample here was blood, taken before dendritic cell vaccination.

CDR3 sequence: CASSTVKYEQYF. In DNA form, the CDR3 reads TGTGCCAGCAGCACAGTGAAGTACGAGCAGTACTTC. The rearrangement uses TRBV28 and TRBJ2-7; D ambiguous. This CDR3 is 12 amino acids long. The V end was cut by 6 bases, the J end by 4 bases, with 10 bases between. In germline, CDR1 is MDHEN, CDR2 SYDVKM.